These 27 T cell receptor beta chains came from one sample sequenced in a study of blood T cell repertoires in COVID-19. The table came from immunoSEQ multiplex PCR; TCRdb's copy has only in-frame clones and leaves some out. The repertoire holds fewer than 200,000 clones, more than 70% seen once, with roughly 4% in the top ten. The sample taken for sequencing was PBMCs or T cells enriched from blood (not recorded which). Every receptor here comes from a woman aged 45-65 years in a cohort exposed to, infected with or recovered from COVID-19 (not recorded which).

The chain uses TRBV10-3 and TRBJ1-5, with D possibly being TRBD1 (5 bases). Deletions cut 10 bases from V and 6 bases from J, with 16 bases between. This CDR3 spans 13 amino acids. Germline assignment: CDR1 ENHRY and CDR2 SYGVKD. CDR3 DNA: TGTGCCAATTCGGGGGAGCCCAGTCAGCCCCAGCATTTT. Its protein product is CANSGEPSQPQHF.

The chain carries TRBV7-9 and TRBJ2-3; TRBD2 is a possible D gene (5 bases). The CDR3 is 15 residues long. CDR1 and CDR2 from the germline V gene are SEHNR and FQNEAQ (reference sequence). Deletions cut 1 base from V and 3 bases from J, with 11 bases between. CDR3 in DNA: TGTGCCAGCAGCTTAGGAGTGGGAGTTACAGATACGCAGTATTTT. Translating it yields CASSLGVGVTDTQYF.

V gene TRBV6-5 combines with J gene TRBJ1-5, with 9 bases fitting TRBD1. Per germline, CDR1 MNHEY and CDR2 SVGAGI. V lost 6 bases, J lost 3 bases, and 6 bases stayed unmatched. This CDR3 spans 15 amino acids. The CDR3 loop reads CASRTGTGYNQPQHF. The CDR3 DNA sequence: TGTGCCAGCAGGACCGGGACAGGGTACAATCAGCCCCAGCATTTT.

The genes are TRBV28 and TRBJ2-1, with D perhaps TRBD2 (6 bases). V dropped 5 bases and J dropped 7 bases, with 15 bases sitting between them. The CDR3 extends over 14 amino acids. Germline CDR1 reads MDHEN; CDR2 reads SYDVKM. Here the CDR3 DNA reads TGTGCCAGCAGTCCTGGGACTTCCCGGAATGAGCAGTTCTTC. It codes for CASSPGTSRNEQFF.

This chain joins TRBV28 and TRBJ1-5; D not resolved. V lost 3 bases and J 4 bases, leaving 4 bases between the germline ends. From germline, CDR1 is MDHEN and CDR2 SYDVKM. This CDR3 region has 12 residues. This CDR3 is CASSFVNQPQHF. DNA for the CDR3: TGTGCCAGCAGTTTCGTGAATCAGCCCCAGCATTTT.

V usage is TRBV6-5 and J usage is TRBJ2-5; 8 bases fit TRBD1. The CDR3 sequence is 14 residues long. Trimming at V came to 7 bases and at J to 6 bases, leaving 10 bases not matched to a gene. Germline CDR1 reads MNHEY; CDR2 reads SVGAGI. CDR3 in DNA: TGTGCCAGCAACCTACAGGGGGGCGGGAAGACCCAGTACTTC. Translated: CASNLQGGGKTQYF.

This chain links TRBV6-1 with TRBJ1-6; 7 nucleotides line up with TRBD1. The V and J ends lost 3 bases and 7 bases, in that order; junction bases with no gene match: 9. Per the germline V gene, CDR1 is MNHNS and CDR2 is SASEGT. CDR3 size: 16 residues. CDR3 nucleotide sequence: TGTGCCAGCAGTGAGGGTGACAGGGACCTAAATTCACCCCTCCACTTT. Translation gives CASSEGDRDLNSPLHF.

The rearrangement uses TRBV23-1 and TRBJ2-7, with 10 bases aligning to TRBD1. TRBV23-1 belongs to the ORF category, with a function that is uncertain. The V segment lost 5 bases and the J segment 4 bases; nucleotides outside the gene matches: 8. This CDR3 is built from 15 residues. CDR3 in amino acids: CASSGGTGARYEQYF. For the CDR3, the DNA is TGCGCCAGCAGTGGCGGGACAGGGGCGAGGTACGAGCAGTACTTC.

This clone has only one observation. CDR3 bases: TGTGCCAGCAGCTTAGTGACAGGGACTCAAGAGACCCAGTACTTC. It specifies CASSLVTGTQETQYF. The gene calls are TRBV7-2 and TRBJ2-5; perhaps TRBD1 as D (7 bases). Germline V gene sequence: CDR1 SGHTA, CDR2 FQGNSA. There are 15 residues in the CDR3. Trimming pared 1 base from V and 2 bases from J, leaving 11 bases between.

The chain's CDR3 is CASSGGDRYEQYF. The CDR3 DNA reads as TGTGCCAGCAGTGGGGGGGACAGGTACGAGCAGTACTTC. The rearrangement uses TRBV2 and TRBJ2-7; 8 bases agree with TRBD1. J gave up 4 bases and V 4 bases, and 3 bases lay outside the gene matches. The CDR3 totals 13 residues. CDR1 and CDR2 from the germline V gene are SNHLY and FYNNEI.

In this sample, this clone turned up a few times. The chain links TRBV6-5 to TRBJ1-2; 8 nucleotides align to TRBD1. V lost 6 bases, J lost 8 bases, and 2 bases stayed unmatched. Looked up from germline, CDR1 is MNHEY and CDR2 is SVGAGI. This CDR3 contains 11 residues. The CDR3 DNA is TGTGCCAGCAGAGACAGGGGCGGCTACACCTTC. Its protein product is CASRDRGGYTF.

This chain links TRBV5-1 with TRBJ2-7, with 7 bases that match TRBD2. In germline, CDR1 is SGHRS, CDR2 YFSETQ. J lost 2 bases, V lost 6 bases, and 17 bases had no gene match. CDR3 length equals 17 residues. The CDR3 sequence: CASKEVTGGSPPYEQYF. The CDR3 DNA sequence: TGCGCCAGCAAGGAGGTCACGGGAGGTAGCCCCCCCTACGAGCAGTACTTC.

The CDR3 loop reads CASSMEGAGGDDTQYF. The CDR3 DNA reads as TGTGCCAGTAGTATGGAGGGGGCAGGGGGCGACGATACGCAGTATTTT. The V and J genes are TRBV19 and TRBJ2-3, with 8 positions matching TRBD1. The germline CDR1 and CDR2 sequences are LNHDA and SQIVND (reference sequence). Trimming at V came to 3 bases and at J to 6 bases, leaving 11 bases not matched to a gene. The CDR3 is 16 residues long.

The chain joins TRBV28 to TRBJ1-6; D not certain. V lost 5 bases, J lost 0 bases, and 8 bases lay in between. This CDR3 contains 15 residues. Germline CDR1 MDHEN, CDR2 SYDVKM. The CDR3 loop is CASSPPRSYNSPLHF. CDR3 DNA: TGTGCCAGCAGTCCCCCTCGCTCCTATAATTCACCCCTCCACTTT.

The chain employs TRBV5-4 and TRBJ2-1; possibly TRBD2 for D (6 bases). The length of the CDR3 is 15 residues. The germline gives CDR1 SGHNT, CDR2 YYREEE (reference sequence). V was trimmed by 5 bases and J by 9 bases, leaving 21 bases between them. CDR3 DNA: TGTGCCAGCAGTTTTACTAGCCAGAAGAGGGGTGAGCAGTTCTTC. It translates to CASSFTSQKRGEQFF. Together with reference TRBV5-4 and TRBJ2-1, the CDR3 gives the full variable domain: ETGVTQSPTHLIKTRGQQVTLRCSSQSGHNTVSWYQQALGQGPQFIFQYYREEENGRGNFPPRFSGLQFPNYSSELNVNALELDDSALYLCASSFTSQKRGEQFFGPGTRLTVL.

V usage is TRBV28 and J usage is TRBJ1-2; 7 nucleotides match TRBD1. The CDR3 runs 13 residues. The V and J ends lost 10 bases and 4 bases, in that order; junction bases with no gene match: 9. CDR1 MDHEN and CDR2 SYDVKM come from the germline V gene. The CDR3 nucleotides are TGTGCCACAGCCCATGACAGGGCCTATGGCTACACCTTC. The encoded protein is CATAHDRAYGYTF.

The chain links TRBV28 to TRBJ2-5; the match to TRBD1 covers 9 bases. The CDR3 contains 15 residues. Germline CDR1 is MDHEN and CDR2 is SYDVKM. V shed 2 bases, J shed 4 bases, and the junction held 5 bases outside the gene matches. The CDR3 region is CASSLRQGGPETQYF. DNA of the CDR3: TGTGCCAGCAGTTTAAGACAGGGGGGGCCAGAGACCCAGTACTTC.

V gene TRBV19 combines with J gene TRBJ2-7; the D gene is possibly TRBD2 (5 bases). V lost 1 base and J lost 2, with 9 bases in between. This CDR3 region has 14 residues. Germline V gives CDR1 LNHDA, CDR2 SQIVND (reference sequence). CDR3 DNA: TGTGCCAGTAGTATAGGTGGGAGTCCCTACGAGCAGTACTTC. Encoded protein: CASSIGGSPYEQYF.

For the CDR3, the DNA is TGTGCCAGCAGCCCAAAACAGGGGGCCTGGACTGAAGCTTTCTTT. Encoded protein: CASSPKQGAWTEAFF. The genes are TRBV9 and TRBJ1-1; 9 bases agree with TRBD1. Germline assignment: CDR1 SGDLS and CDR2 YYNGEE. The V and J ends lost 4 bases and 5 bases, in that order; junction bases with no gene match: 9. The length of the CDR3 is 15 residues.

V and J are TRBV3-1 (or the pseudogene TRBV3-2) and TRBJ2-1, with 9 bases lining up with TRBD2. CDR1 and CDR2 from the germline V gene are LGHDT and YNNKEL (reference sequence). Germline trimming cut 0 bases from V and 6 bases from J; bases unmatched to any gene: 9. The CDR3 is 17 amino acids. This chain's CDR3 is CASSQDLSGGPLNEQFF. CDR3 nucleotides: TGTGCCAGCAGCCAAGATTTAAGCGGGGGGCCACTCAATGAGCAGTTCTTC.

The chain couples TRBV4-1 to TRBJ2-3, with unresolved D. Between the trimmed V and J ends, which lost 0 bases and 1 base, there was a span of 14 bases. Per germline, CDR1 MGHRA and CDR2 YSYEKL. This CDR3 is 17 amino acids long. DNA of the CDR3: TGCGCCAGCAGCCAAGAGGAAAAGCGATGGCGCACAGATACGCAGTATTTT. This sequence encodes CASSQEEKRWRTDTQYF.

This clone was seen a handful of times. The rearrangement uses TRBV27 and TRBJ2-7, with 8 bases matching TRBD1. The junction had 10 bases not matched to a gene; V was cut back by 3 bases and J by 6 bases. Germline V gives CDR1 MNHEY, CDR2 SMNVEV (reference sequence). This CDR3 is 15 amino acids long. The DNA of the CDR3 is TGTGCCAGCAGTTTTTCTCTTGCAGGGGGCGGCGAGCAGTACTTC. Encoded protein: CASSFSLAGGGEQYF.

The chain joins TRBV18 to TRBJ1-1, with TRBD1 identical over 8 bases. With 5 bases clipped from V and 4 bases from J, the junction kept 9 bases outside the gene matches. Per the germline V gene, CDR1 is KGHSH and CDR2 is LQKENI. CDR3 length: 15 residues. CDR3 nucleotide sequence: TGTGCCAGCTCAAGCCCCAGGGGGCGTAGCACTGAAGCTTTCTTT. It specifies CASSSPRGRSTEAFF.

The rearrangement links TRBV5-1 to TRBJ2-5, with D maybe TRBD2 (6 bases). Germline lookup yields CDR1 SGHRS and CDR2 YFSETQ. Between the trimmed V and J ends, which lost 0 bases and 2 bases, there was a span of 14 bases. This CDR3 region has 16 residues. The CDR3: CASSLASDRWQETQYF. In DNA form, the CDR3 reads TGCGCCAGCAGCTTGGCTAGCGATCGGTGGCAAGAGACCCAGTACTTC.

V gene TRBV27 combines with J gene TRBJ1-6; the D gene is possibly TRBD1 (6 bases). The CDR3 runs 17 residues. The germline V gene encodes CDR1 MNHEY and CDR2 SMNVEV (reference sequence). Trimming stripped 5 bases from V and 8 bases from J, with 22 bases between. The CDR3 nucleotides are TGTGCCAGCAGTACCTTCTCCCTTCGGGACACCTATTCACCCCTCCACTTT. Encoded protein: CASSTFSLRDTYSPLHF.

The gene calls are TRBV19 and TRBJ1-1, with 9 bases aligning to TRBD1. The CDR3 runs to 17 residues. Germline CDR1 LNHDA, CDR2 SQIVND (reference sequence). Trimming took 3 bases from V and 0 from J; bases not matched to a gene: 8. This chain's CDR3 is CASSILGTGRVNTEAFF. The CDR3 DNA follows: TGTGCCAGTAGTATCTTGGGGACAGGGAGGGTGAACACTGAAGCTTTCTTT.

This clone was counted between two and nine times. The chain uses TRBV3-1 (or the pseudogene TRBV3-2) and TRBJ1-5; 7 bases match TRBD1. J was trimmed by 7 bases and V by 0 bases; bases with no gene match: 6. This CDR3 contains 15 residues. Germline V gene lookup returns CDR1 LGHDT and CDR2 YNNKEL (reference sequence). The CDR3 coding sequence is TGTGCCAGCAGCCAAGATTCAGGGGGATGGCAGCCCCAGCATTTT. This encodes CASSQDSGGWQPQHF.